The next 2 T cell receptor beta chains were all read from a single sample in a study of cytomegalovirus exposure and HLA in healthy donors. PCR employed 60 Vbeta and 13 Jbeta primers. Sequencing used immunoSEQ multiplex PCR; TCRdb keeps in-frame clones, though not all of them. The top ten clones hold 3.1% of a sample with about 140,000 clones, 76% of them seen once. The sequencing sample was made of PBMCs. Source of these receptors: a male donor in good health and CMV-seronegative.

This clone has more than one count but fewer than ten. This chain links TRBV6-1 with TRBJ1-5; D perhaps matches TRBD1 (5 bases). There are 13 residues in the CDR3. Germline assignment: CDR1 MNHNS and CDR2 SASEGT. Between the trimmed V and J ends, which lost 10 bases and 5 bases, there was a span of 15 bases. The DNA of the CDR3 is TGTGCCACCCTCAAGGGGAGGGATCAGCCCCAGCATTTT. Translated, it gives CATLKGRDQPQHF.

V is TRBV28 and J is TRBJ2-4; TRBD1 matches at 8 bases. This CDR3 has 15 residues. The germline V gene encodes CDR1 MDHEN and CDR2 SYDVKM. V shed 5 bases and J 6 bases; nucleotides not matched to a gene: 9. CDR3 residues: CASSITGGLRNIQYF. The CDR3 DNA sequence: TGTGCCAGCAGTATAACAGGGGGTTTACGAAACATTCAGTACTTC.